These 20 T cell receptor beta chains originate from one sample sequenced in a study of blood T cell repertoires in COVID-19. The table came from immunoSEQ multiplex PCR; TCRdb's copy has only in-frame clones and leaves some out. The sample includes around 370,000 clones, 88% of them seen just once. Sequencing was performed on peripheral blood. The receptors originated from a woman between 65 and 79 years old with COVID-19, enrolled during active disease.

This clone was recorded only once. J is TRBJ1-1 and V is TRBV29-1; possible D gene TRBD1, 5 bases. This CDR3 has 14 amino acids. The V end was cut by 5 bases, the J end by 1 base, with 14 bases between. Germline V gene lookup returns CDR1 SQVTM and CDR2 ANQGSEA. As DNA, the CDR3 is TGCAGCGTTTCAGGAAGCACAGGGAACACTGAAGCTTTCTTT. It is translated as CSVSGSTGNTEAFF.

Remarks on this clone: The germline gene is not matched at one end of the junction; a read error may be the cause. The V and J genes are TRBV7-2 and TRBJ1-1; TRBD1 matches at 9 bases. The CDR3 has 14 residues. In germline, CDR1 is SGHTA, CDR2 FQGNSA. CDR3: CASSLLGTGTVAFF. DNA of the CDR3: TGTGCCAGCAGCTTATTGGGGACAGGGACTGTAGCTTTCTTT.

V and J are TRBV7-8 and TRBJ1-1; TRBD1 is a possible D gene (5 bases). Per germline, CDR1 SGHVS and CDR2 FQNEAQ. Trimming left V 5 bases short and J 7 bases short, with 17 bases between. The CDR3 runs to 14 residues. The CDR3 here is CASSRRGVGFEAFF. The CDR3 bases are TGTGCCAGCAGCCGTCGGGGGGTGGGGTTTGAAGCTTTCTTT.

The chain links TRBV19 to TRBJ2-7; no definite D call. V lost 1 base and J 0 bases, leaving 7 bases between the germline ends. Germline V lookup: CDR1 LNHDA, CDR2 SQIVND (reference sequence). This CDR3 has 14 amino acids. The CDR3 loop reads CASSIAPGSYEQYF. CDR3 sequence (DNA): TGTGCCAGTAGTATAGCTCCCGGCTCCTACGAGCAGTACTTC.

The rearrangement joins TRBV23-1 to TRBJ1-5; 7 nucleotides agree with TRBD1. TRBV23-1 is an open reading frame, and its role is uncertain. The CDR3 is 20 amino acids. Trimming removed 0 bases from V and 2 bases from J; junction bases left unmatched: 16. The chain's CDR3 is CASSQSPLFFRTGGNQPQHF. The CDR3 DNA follows: TGCGCCAGCAGTCAATCTCCCCTCTTCTTCCGAACAGGGGGCAATCAGCCCCAGCATTTT.

The table lists this clone with a count of one. This chain connects TRBV5-6 to TRBJ1-2; TRBD1 might be the D (6 bases). This CDR3 has 14 residues. Germline lookup yields CDR1 SGHDT and CDR2 YYEEEE. V was shortened by 0 bases and J by 4 bases, with 10 bases between the two germline ends. The CDR3 sequence is CASSLDRVTYGYTF. Here the CDR3 DNA reads TGTGCCAGCAGCTTGGACAGGGTGACCTATGGCTACACCTTC.

The chain recombines TRBV5-6 with TRBJ1-4, with D unresolved. Between the trimmed V and J ends, which lost 2 bases and 6 bases, there was a span of 11 bases. The CDR3 sequence is 14 residues long. Germline V CDR1 and CDR2: SGHDT, YYEEEE. CDR3 protein: CASSFSAGDEKLFF. The CDR3 DNA follows: TGTGCCAGCAGCTTCAGTGCAGGCGATGAAAAACTGTTTTTT.

The chain has TRBV19 and TRBJ2-1; 8 bases fit TRBD2. In germline, CDR1 is LNHDA, CDR2 SQIVND (reference sequence). Germline trimming cut 7 bases from V and 8 bases from J; bases unmatched to any gene: 4. This CDR3 comprises 12 residues. The CDR3 spells CASNGRGDEQFF. CDR3 nucleotides: TGTGCCAGTAACGGGAGGGGTGATGAGCAGTTCTTC.

J is TRBJ1-1 and V is TRBV7-3, with 8 bases aligning to TRBD1. The V gene's germline CDR1 is SGHTA and CDR2 FQGTGA. V trimming: 1 base; J trimming: 4 bases; junction bases outside the gene matches: 5. The CDR3 totals 15 residues. Here the CDR3 reads CASSLKGQGATEAFF. The CDR3 DNA sequence: TGTGCCAGCAGCTTAAAGGGGCAGGGGGCCACTGAAGCTTTCTTT.

The gene calls are TRBV3-1 (or the pseudogene TRBV3-2) and TRBJ1-1; TRBD1 might be the D (6 bases). V lost 1 base, J lost 7 bases, and 10 bases lay in between. This CDR3 is 13 amino acids long. Germline CDR1 reads LGHDT; CDR2 reads YNNKEL (reference sequence). This CDR3 reads CASSQGTGSEAFF. In nucleotides, the CDR3 is TGTGCCAGCAGCCAAGGAACAGGGAGTGAAGCTTTCTTT.

CDR3 protein: CASSLRATGPLPQYF. CDR3 coding DNA: TGTGCCAGCAGTTTAAGGGCCACAGGCCCCCTACCGCAGTATTTT. The chain employs TRBV27 and TRBJ2-3, with D maybe TRBD1 (5 bases). CDR1 is MNHEY and CDR2 is SMNVEV in the germline V gene (reference sequence). V lost 2 bases and J 10 bases, leaving 19 bases between the germline ends. The CDR3 consists of 15 residues.

V usage is TRBV7-3 and J usage is TRBJ1-1, with 7 bases identical to TRBD1. There are 15 residues in the CDR3. CDR1 is SGHTA, CDR2 FQGTGA, per germline. Trimming removed 5 bases from V and 3 bases from J; junction bases left unmatched: 9. The CDR3 bases are TGTGCCAGCAGCCCCTATCCGACAGGGTACACTGAAGCTTTCTTT. Translated: CASSPYPTGYTEAFF. The complete variable domain, with remaining parts taken from reference TRBV7-3 and TRBJ1-1, reads GAGVSQTPSNKVTEKGKYVELRCDPISGHTALYWYRQSLGQGPEFLIYFQGTGAADDSGLPNDRFFAVRPEGSVSTLKIQRTERGDSAVYLCASSPYPTGYTEAFFGQGTRLTVV.

The chain is built from TRBV30 and TRBJ2-6; 7 bases are a match to TRBD1. The germline V gene has CDR1 GTSNPN and CDR2 SVGIG (reference sequence). CDR3 length: 14 amino acids. V was clipped by 5 bases and J by 4 bases; unmatched bases: 5. The DNA of the CDR3 is TGTGCCTGGTCTGACAGGGCCGGGGCCAACGTCCTGACTTTC. The encoded protein is CAWSDRAGANVLTF. The whole variable domain, filled in from reference TRBV30 and TRBJ2-6, reads SQTIHQWPATLVQPVGSPLSLECTVEGTSNPNLYWYRQAAGRGLQLLFYSVGIGQISSEVPQNLSASRPQDRQFILSSKKLLLSDSGFYLCAWSDRAGANVLTFGAGSRLTVL.

The chain carries TRBV7-9 and TRBJ1-3; D perhaps matches TRBD1 (6 bases). This CDR3 has 14 residues. Germline values: CDR1 SEHNR, CDR2 FQNEAQ (reference sequence). The germline V and J ends were trimmed by 2 bases and 4 bases, with 9 bases remaining between them. The CDR3 DNA reads as TGTGCCAGCAGCTTACCAGGGGTGGGAAACACCATATATTTT. It specifies CASSLPGVGNTIYF. Full variable domain (missing parts from reference TRBV7-9 and TRBJ1-3): DTGVSQNPRHKITKRGQNVTFRCDPISEHNRLYWYRQTLGQGPEFLTYFQNEAQLEKSRLLSDRFSAERPKGSFSTLEIQRTEQGDSAMYLCASSLPGVGNTIYFGEGSWLTVV.

The CDR3 loop is CASSSSPGTTEAFF. In DNA, the CDR3 is TGCGCCAGCTCCTCATCCCCCGGGACAACTGAAGCTTTCTTT. The genes are TRBV5-1 and TRBJ1-1, with a possible D match to TRBD1 (6 bases). CDR1 and CDR2 (germline): SGHRS, YFSETQ. This CDR3 comprises 14 residues. Trimming cost V 7 bases and J 5 bases, with 18 bases left between them. The entire variable domain, with the rest obtained from reference TRBV5-1 and TRBJ1-1, is as follows: KAGVTQTPRYLIKTRGQQVTLSCSPISGHRSVSWYQQTPGQGLQFLFEYFSETQRNKGNFPGRFSGRQFSNSRSEMNVSTLELGDSALYLCASSSSPGTTEAFFGQGTRLTVV.

V and J are TRBV11-2 and TRBJ1-2, with no clear D. Germline CDR1 reads SGHAT; CDR2 reads FQNNGV. CDR3 size: 14 residues. V was cut by 1 base and J by 4 bases, with 10 bases left in between. The CDR3 spells CASSLGATSYGYTF. In DNA form, the CDR3 reads TGTGCCAGCAGCTTAGGTGCCACGAGCTATGGCTACACCTTC.

The J gene is TRBJ1-1, the V gene TRBV2; D unclear. The germline gives CDR1 SNHLY, CDR2 FYNNEI. The CDR3 spans 15 residues. Trimming removed 2 bases at V and 0 bases at J, with 10 bases between. The CDR3 reads CASSEREGMNTEAFF. The CDR3 DNA reads as TGTGCCAGCAGTGAAAGGGAGGGTATGAACACTGAAGCTTTCTTT.

The genes are TRBV7-3 and TRBJ2-5; D is perhaps TRBD2 (6 bases). V was shortened by 5 bases and J by 4 bases, with 14 bases between the two germline ends. The CDR3 has 14 amino acids. CDR1 and CDR2 (germline): SGHTA, FQGTGA. CDR3 loop: CASSEDSRGETQYF. The CDR3 bases are TGTGCCAGCAGCGAGGACTCGCGGGGAGAGACCCAGTACTTC.

This chain uses TRBV25-1 with TRBJ2-3; TRBD2 agrees at 12 bases. Germline CDR1 reads MGHDK; CDR2 reads SYGVNS. CDR3 length equals 14 residues. The ends lost 5 bases at V and 4 bases at J; junction bases unmatched: 1. The CDR3 DNA is TGTGCCAGCAGTCCTAGCGGGGGGGCAGATACGCAGTATTTT. This translates into CASSPSGGADTQYF. The full variable domain, its missing parts supplied by reference TRBV25-1 and TRBJ2-3, is EADIYQTPRYLVIGTGKKITLECSQTMGHDKMYWYQQDPGMELHLIHYSYGVNSTEKGDLSSESTVSRIRTEHFPLTLESARPSHTSQYLCASSPSGGADTQYFGPGTRLTVL.

V gene TRBV27 combines with J gene TRBJ1-1, with D perhaps matching TRBD1 (6 bases). The CDR3 extends over 17 amino acids. The V gene's germline CDR1 is MNHEY and CDR2 SMNVEV (reference sequence). The V end lost 2 bases, the J end lost 0 bases, and 16 bases lay between the germline ends. The CDR3 region is CASSLSGVRDMNTEAFF. The CDR3 DNA reads as TGTGCCAGCAGTTTAAGTGGGGTAAGGGACATGAACACTGAAGCTTTCTTT.